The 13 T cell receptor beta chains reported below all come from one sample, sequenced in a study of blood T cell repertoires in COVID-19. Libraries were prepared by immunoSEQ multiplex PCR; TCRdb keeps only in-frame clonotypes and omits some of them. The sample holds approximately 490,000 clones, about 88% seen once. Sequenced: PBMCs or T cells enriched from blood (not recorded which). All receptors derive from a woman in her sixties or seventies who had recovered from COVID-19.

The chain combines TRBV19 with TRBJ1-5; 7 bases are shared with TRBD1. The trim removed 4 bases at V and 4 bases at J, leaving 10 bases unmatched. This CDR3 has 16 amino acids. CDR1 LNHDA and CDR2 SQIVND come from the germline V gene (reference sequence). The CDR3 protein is CASSTSGTVLNQPQHF. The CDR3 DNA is TGTGCCAGTAGTACCTCCGGGACAGTCTTAAATCAGCCCCAGCATTTT.

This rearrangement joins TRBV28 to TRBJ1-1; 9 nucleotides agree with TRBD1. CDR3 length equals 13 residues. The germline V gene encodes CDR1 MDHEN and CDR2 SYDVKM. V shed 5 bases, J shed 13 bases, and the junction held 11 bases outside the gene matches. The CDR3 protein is CASSGDRVVQDFF. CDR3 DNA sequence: TGTGCCAGCAGTGGGGACAGGGTGGTTCAAGATTTCTTT.

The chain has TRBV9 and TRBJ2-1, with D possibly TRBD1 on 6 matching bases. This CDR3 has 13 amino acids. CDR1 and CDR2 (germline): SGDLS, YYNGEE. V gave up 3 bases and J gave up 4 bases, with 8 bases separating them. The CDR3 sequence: CASSAGQYNEQFF. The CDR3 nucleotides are TGTGCCAGCAGCGCAGGACAGTACAATGAGCAGTTCTTC.

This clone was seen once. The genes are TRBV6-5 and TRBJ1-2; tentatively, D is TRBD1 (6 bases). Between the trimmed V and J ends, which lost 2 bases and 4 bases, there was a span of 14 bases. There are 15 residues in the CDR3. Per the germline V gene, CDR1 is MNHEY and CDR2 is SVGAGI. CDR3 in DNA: TGTGCCAGCAGTTACGTCGGACAGAGATTCTATGGCTACACCTTC. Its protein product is CASSYVGQRFYGYTF.

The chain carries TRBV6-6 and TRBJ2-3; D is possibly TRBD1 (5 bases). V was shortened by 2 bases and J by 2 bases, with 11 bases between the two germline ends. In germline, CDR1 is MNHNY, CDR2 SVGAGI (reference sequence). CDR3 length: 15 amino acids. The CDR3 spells CASSYRGRVTDTQYF. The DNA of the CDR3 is TGTGCCAGCAGTTACCGCGGCAGGGTCACAGATACGCAGTATTTT.

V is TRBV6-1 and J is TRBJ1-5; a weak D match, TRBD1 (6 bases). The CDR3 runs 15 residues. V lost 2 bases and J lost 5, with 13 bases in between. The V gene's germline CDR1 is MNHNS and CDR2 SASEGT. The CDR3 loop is CASSEQDRTYQPQHF. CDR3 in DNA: TGTGCCAGCAGTGAACAGGACAGAACTTATCAGCCCCAGCATTTT.

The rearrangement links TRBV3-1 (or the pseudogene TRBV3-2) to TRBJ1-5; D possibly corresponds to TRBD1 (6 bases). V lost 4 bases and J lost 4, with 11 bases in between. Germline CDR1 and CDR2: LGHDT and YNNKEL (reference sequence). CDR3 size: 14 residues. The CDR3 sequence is CASSPQGLNQPQHF. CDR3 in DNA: TGTGCCAGCAGCCCACAGGGATTAAATCAGCCCCAGCATTTT.

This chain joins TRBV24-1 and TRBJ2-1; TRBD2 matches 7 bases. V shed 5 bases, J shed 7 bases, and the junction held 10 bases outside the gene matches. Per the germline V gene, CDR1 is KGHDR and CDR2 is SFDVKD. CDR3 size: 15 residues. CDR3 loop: CATSAGTTGRNEQFF. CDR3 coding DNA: TGTGCCACCAGTGCTGGGACTACGGGTCGGAATGAGCAGTTCTTC.

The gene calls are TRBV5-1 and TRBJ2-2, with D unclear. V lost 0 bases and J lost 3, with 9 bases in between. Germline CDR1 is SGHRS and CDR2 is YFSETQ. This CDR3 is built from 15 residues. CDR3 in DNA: TGCGCCAGCAGCTTGGAGACAATGGACACCGGGGAGCTGTTTTTT. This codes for CASSLETMDTGELFF.

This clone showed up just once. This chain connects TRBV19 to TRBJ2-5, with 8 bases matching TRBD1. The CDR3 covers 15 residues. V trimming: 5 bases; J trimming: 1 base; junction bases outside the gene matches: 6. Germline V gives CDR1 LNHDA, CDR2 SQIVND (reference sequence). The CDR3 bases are TGTGCCAGTAGTCCCCGGACAGGGATCCAAGAGACCCAGTACTTC. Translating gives CASSPRTGIQETQYF.

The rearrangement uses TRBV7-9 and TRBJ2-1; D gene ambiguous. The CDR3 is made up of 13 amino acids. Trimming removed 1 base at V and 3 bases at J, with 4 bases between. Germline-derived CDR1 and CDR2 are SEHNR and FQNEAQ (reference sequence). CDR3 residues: CASSLGDYNEQFF. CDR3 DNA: TGTGCCAGCAGCTTAGGAGACTACAATGAGCAGTTCTTC.

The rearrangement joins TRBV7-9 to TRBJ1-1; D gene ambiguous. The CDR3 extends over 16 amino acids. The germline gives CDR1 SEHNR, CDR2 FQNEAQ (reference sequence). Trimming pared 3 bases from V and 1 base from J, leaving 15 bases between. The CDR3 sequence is CASSFPTNTANTEAFF. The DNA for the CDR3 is TGTGCCAGCAGCTTTCCGACGAATACAGCGAACACTGAAGCTTTCTTT. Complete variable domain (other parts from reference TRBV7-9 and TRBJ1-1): DTGVSQNPRHKITKRGQNVTFRCDPISEHNRLYWYRQTLGQGPEFLTYFQNEAQLEKSRLLSDRFSAERPKGSFSTLEIQRTEQGDSAMYLCASSFPTNTANTEAFFGQGTRLTVV.

CDR3 protein: CATSGPGTQGARGYTF. The CDR3 coding sequence is TGTGCCACCAGTGGTCCGGGGACACAGGGGGCGCGTGGCTACACCTTC. V and J are TRBV24-1 and TRBJ1-2, with TRBD1 matching over 9 bases. CDR1 KGHDR and CDR2 SFDVKD come from the germline V gene. The CDR3 has 16 amino acids. V shed 5 bases and J 7 bases; nucleotides not matched to a gene: 13.